This T cell receptor (beta chain) is from a study of blood T cell repertoires in COVID-19. Study summary: There were acute and convalescent COVID-19 samples, and they came from the United States, Italy and Spain. T cells, B-cell-depleted T cells, or PBMCs supplied cDNA or gDNA.

Per the study methods: Reference gene primer amplification gave estimated nucleated cell counts. Only in-frame clones appear in the TCRdb table, and some are missing; sequencing was by immunoSEQ multiplex PCR. V and J calls and clone size are as listed in that table; D and trimming were resolved from the DNA. The sample has some 150,000 clones; more than 80% are singletons. The source of this sequence is a human donor in a cohort sampled during active COVID-19. The specimen sequenced was peripheral blood.

The CDR3 sequence: CSVGQVQANTEAFF. CDR3 nucleotides: TGCAGCGTGGGACAGGTCCAGGCTAACACTGAAGCTTTCTTT. This chain links TRBV29-1 with TRBJ1-1, with 8 nucleotides matching TRBD1. V lost 6 bases to trimming and J lost 2 bases; unmatched junction nucleotides: 8. The CDR3 totals 14 residues. Germline CDR1 reads SQVTM; CDR2 reads ANQGSEA.